This TCR beta chain was identified during a study of spatial heterogeneity in lung cancer. Study information: Among detected sequences, beta-chain ones consistently exceeded alpha-chain ones in number. TCR and UMI combinations that were unique each appeared, on average, more than ten times in raw reads.

Germline V gives CDR1 DFQATT, CDR2 SNEGSKA (reference sequence). There are 14 residues in the CDR3. With 7 bases removed from V and 0 bases from J, the gap between germline ends came to 12 bases. Worth noting for this clonotype: As an off-target read in a library built for alpha chains, this beta chain has a frequency of little significance.

Noted time point: sample taken at primary tumor resection. Unsorted whole RNA of tumor, nontumor lung or frozen PBMC was sequenced. Donors were roughly 72 untreated early-stage non-small cell lung cancer patients. On each TCR cDNA molecule, a unique molecular identifier was present. TCRdb reanalysed the 5' RACE reads using MiXCR and keeps one entry per CDR3 protein. The table records approximately 7,000 distinct CDR3 sequences, about 3.7% of them present only once. The TCR sequence derives from a female donor with early-stage non-small cell lung cancer. J is TRBJ2-2 and V is TRBV20-1; D is unresolved. This specimen was normal lung tissue next to the tumor, taken at surgery. The CDR3 sequence: CSVIGRTNTGELFF. CDR3 DNA sequence: TGCAGTGTAATTGGACGGACGAACACCGGGGAGCTGTTTTTT.